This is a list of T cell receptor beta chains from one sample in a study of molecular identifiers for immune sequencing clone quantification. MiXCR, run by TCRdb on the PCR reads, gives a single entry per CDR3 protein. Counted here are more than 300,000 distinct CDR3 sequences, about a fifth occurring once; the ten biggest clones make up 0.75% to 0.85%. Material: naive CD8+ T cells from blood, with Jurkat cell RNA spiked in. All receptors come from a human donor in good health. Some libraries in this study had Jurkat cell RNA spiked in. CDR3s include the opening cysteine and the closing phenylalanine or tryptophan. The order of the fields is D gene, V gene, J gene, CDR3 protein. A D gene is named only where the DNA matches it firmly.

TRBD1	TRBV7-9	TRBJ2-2	CASSSRDRGNTGELFF
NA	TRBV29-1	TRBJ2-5	CSGGLETQYF
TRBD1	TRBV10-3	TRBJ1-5	CAISDDRASNQPQHF
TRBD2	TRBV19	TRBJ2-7	CASSIELAEYYEQYF
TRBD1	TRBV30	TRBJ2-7	CAWSDRDMERYF
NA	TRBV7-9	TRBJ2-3	CASSSFGGPTDTQYF
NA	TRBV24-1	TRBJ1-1	CPTSDPTITEAFF
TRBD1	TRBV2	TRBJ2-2	CASTSAGGASGELFF
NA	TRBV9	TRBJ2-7	CASSVERNSYEQYF
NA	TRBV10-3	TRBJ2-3	CAINGPAVDTQYF
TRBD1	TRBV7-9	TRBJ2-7	CATDVLWDRSYEQYF
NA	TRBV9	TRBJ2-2	CASSPGTGGTGELFF
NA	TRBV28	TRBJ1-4	CASSPDKTNEKLFF
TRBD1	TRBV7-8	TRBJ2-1	CASSSDRVTEQFF
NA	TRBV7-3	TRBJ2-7	CASSLNSNLDEQYF
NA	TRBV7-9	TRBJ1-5	CASTDERGQPQHF
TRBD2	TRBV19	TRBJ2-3	CASSRVAGAVADTQYF
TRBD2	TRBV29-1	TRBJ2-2	CSVGSSGRNTGELFF
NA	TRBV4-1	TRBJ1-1	CASSQVVDTEAFF
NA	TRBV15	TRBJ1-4	CATSLSILTATNEKLFF
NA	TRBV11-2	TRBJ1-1	CASSLVSVLGNTEAFF
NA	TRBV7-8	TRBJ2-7	CASGLARYEQYF
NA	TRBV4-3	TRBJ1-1	CASSQGAFTEAFF
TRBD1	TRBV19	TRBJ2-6	CASRDETGIVTGANVLTF
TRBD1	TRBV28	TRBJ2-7	CASSSDGQGYEQYF
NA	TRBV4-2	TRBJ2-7	CASSQDGASYEQYF
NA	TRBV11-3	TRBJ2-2	CASSSEVVNTGELFF
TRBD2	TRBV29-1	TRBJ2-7	CSVVNPGLGFYEQYF
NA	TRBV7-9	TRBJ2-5	CASVQTAQETQYF
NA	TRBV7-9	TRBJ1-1	CASSFTTRMNTEAFF
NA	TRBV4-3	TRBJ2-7	CASSPSWGIPYEQYF
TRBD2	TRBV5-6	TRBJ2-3	CASSLELAGPTDTQYF
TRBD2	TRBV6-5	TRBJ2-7	CASSHGGGGHYEQYF
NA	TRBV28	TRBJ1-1	CASSLNRPNTEAFF
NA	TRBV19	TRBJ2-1	CASSISPYNEQFF
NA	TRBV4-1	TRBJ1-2	CASSQDPANYGYTF
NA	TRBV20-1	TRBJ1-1	CSARDVMGRGNTEAFF
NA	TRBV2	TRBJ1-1	CASSEGQDGEAFF
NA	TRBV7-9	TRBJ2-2	CASSLARGMNSGELFF
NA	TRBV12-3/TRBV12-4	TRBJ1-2	CASSLAASYYGYTF
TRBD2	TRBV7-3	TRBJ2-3	CASSLTPGLAGGADTQYF
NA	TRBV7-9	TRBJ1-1	CAGSAGTEAFF
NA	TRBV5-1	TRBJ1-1	CASSSGTGNTEAFF
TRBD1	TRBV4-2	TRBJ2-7	CASSQDLTGPDYEQYF
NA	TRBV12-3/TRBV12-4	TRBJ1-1	CASSRSSWGGGATAFF
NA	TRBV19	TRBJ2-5	CASSGQEETQYF
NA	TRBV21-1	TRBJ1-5	CASSKVGGHLDRGRLQPQHF
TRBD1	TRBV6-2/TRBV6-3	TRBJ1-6	CASGRTGIRYYNSPLHF
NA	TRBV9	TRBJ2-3	CASSVEGPPTDTQYF
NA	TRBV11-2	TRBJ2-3	CASSLDEGTMEGLTDTQYF
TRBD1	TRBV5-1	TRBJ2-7	CASSLWDSDYEQYF
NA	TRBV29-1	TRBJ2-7	CSGKGDEQYF
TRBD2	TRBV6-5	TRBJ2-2	CASSYRLAGNTGELFF
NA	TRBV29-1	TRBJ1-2	CSVEDAREYNYGYTF